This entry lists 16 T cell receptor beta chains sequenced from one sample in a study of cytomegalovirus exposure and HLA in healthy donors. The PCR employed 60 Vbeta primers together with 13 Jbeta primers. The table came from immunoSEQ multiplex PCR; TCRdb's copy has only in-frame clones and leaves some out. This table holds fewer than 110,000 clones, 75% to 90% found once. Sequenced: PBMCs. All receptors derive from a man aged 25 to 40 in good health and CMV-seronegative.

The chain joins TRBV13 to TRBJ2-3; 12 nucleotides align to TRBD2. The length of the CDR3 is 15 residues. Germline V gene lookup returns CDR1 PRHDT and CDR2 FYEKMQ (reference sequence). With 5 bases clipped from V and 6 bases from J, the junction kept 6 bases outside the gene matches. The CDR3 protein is CASSGRLAGADTQYF. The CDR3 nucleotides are TGTGCCAGCAGCGGAAGACTAGCGGGGGCCGATACGCAGTATTTT.

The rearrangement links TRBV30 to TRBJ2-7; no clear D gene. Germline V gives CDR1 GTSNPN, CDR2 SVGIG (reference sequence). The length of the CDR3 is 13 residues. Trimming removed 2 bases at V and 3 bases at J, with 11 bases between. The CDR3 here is CAWSPYANYEQYF. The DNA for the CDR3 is TGTGCCTGGAGTCCCTATGCGAACTACGAGCAGTACTTC.

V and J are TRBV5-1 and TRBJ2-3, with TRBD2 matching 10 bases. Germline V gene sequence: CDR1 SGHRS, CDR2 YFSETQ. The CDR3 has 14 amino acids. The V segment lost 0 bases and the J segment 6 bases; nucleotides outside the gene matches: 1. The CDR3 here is CASSLGLAGDTQYF. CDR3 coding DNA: TGCGCCAGCAGCTTGGGACTAGCGGGCGATACGCAGTATTTT.

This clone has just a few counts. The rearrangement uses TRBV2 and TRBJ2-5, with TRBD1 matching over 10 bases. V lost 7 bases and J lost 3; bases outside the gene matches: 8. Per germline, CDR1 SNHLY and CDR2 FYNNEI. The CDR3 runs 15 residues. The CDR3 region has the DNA TGTGCCAGCACCCTAAGTGGGACAGGGGAAGAGACCCAGTACTTC. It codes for CASTLSGTGEETQYF.

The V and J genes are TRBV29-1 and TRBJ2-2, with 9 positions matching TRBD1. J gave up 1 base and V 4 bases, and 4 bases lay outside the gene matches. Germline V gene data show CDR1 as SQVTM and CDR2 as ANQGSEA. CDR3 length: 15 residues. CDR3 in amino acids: CSVGGTGRNTGELFF. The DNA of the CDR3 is TGCAGCGTTGGGGGGACAGGGAGGAACACCGGGGAGCTGTTTTTT.

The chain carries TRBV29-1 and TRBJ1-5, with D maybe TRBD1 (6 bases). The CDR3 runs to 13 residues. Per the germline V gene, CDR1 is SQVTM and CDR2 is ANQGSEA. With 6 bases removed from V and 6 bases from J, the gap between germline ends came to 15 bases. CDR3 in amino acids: CSVSGDFRQPQHF. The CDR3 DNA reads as TGCAGCGTATCAGGGGATTTTCGTCAGCCCCAGCATTTT.

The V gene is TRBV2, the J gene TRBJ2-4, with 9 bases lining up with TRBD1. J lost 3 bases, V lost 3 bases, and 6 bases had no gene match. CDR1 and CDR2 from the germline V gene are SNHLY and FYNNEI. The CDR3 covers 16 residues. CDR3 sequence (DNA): TGTGCCAGCAGTGAGGGACAGGGTGTGGGCAAAAACATTCAGTACTTC. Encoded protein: CASSEGQGVGKNIQYF.

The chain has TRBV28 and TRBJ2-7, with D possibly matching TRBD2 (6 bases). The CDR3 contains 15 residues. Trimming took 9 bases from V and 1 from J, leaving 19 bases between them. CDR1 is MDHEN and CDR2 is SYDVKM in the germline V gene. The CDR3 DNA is TGTGCCAGTCCGGGGGAGGCCCCTTGGTCCTACGAGCAGTACTTC. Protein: CASPGEAPWSYEQYF.

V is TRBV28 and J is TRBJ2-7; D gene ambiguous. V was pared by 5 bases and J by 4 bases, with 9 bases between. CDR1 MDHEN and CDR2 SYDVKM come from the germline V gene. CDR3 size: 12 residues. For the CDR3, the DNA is TGTGCCAGCAGTCCTACTTTGTACGAGCAGTACTTC. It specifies CASSPTLYEQYF.

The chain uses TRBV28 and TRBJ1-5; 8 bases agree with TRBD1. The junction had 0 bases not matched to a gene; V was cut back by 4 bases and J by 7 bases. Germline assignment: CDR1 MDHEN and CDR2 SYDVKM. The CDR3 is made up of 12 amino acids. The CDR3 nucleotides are TGTGCCAGCAGTTCAGGGGGCCAGCCCCAGCATTTT. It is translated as CASSSGGQPQHF.

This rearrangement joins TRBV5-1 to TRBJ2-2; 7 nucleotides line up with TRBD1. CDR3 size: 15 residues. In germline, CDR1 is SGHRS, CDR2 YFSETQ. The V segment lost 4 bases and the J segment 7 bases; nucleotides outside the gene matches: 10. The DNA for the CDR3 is TGCGCCAGCAGCCGAGACCCAGGGGGAGTCGGGGAGCTGTTTTTT. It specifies CASSRDPGGVGELFF.

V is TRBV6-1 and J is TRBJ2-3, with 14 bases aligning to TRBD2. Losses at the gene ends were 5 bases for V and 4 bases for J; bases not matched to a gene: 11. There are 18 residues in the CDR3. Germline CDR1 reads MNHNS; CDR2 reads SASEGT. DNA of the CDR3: TGTGCCAGCAGTCAAGGACTAGCGGGGGGCACACTAGCAGATACGCAGTATTTT. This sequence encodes CASSQGLAGGTLADTQYF.

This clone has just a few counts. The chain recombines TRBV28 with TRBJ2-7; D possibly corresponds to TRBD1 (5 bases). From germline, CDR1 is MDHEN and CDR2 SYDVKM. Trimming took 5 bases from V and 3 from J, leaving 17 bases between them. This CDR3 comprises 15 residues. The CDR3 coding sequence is TGTGCCAGCAGTCTCACCAGGGCGAGATACTACGAGCAGTACTTC. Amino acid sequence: CASSLTRARYYEQYF. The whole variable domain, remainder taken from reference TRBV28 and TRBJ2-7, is DVKVTQSSRYLVKRTGEKVFLECVQDMDHENMFWYRQDPGLGLRLIYFSYDVKMKEKGDIPEGYSVSREKKERFSLILESASTNQTSMYLCASSLTRARYYEQYFGPGTRLTVT.

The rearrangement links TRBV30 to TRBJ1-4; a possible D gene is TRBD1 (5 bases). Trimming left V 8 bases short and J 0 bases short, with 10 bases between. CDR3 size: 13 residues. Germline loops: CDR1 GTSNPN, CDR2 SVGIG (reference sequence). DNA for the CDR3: TGTGCCGGGGGGGACGCAACTAATGAAAAACTGTTTTTT. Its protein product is CAGGDATNEKLFF. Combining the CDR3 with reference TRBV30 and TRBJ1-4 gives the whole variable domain SQTIHQWPATLVQPVGSPLSLECTVEGTSNPNLYWYRQAAGRGLQLLFYSVGIGQISSEVPQNLSASRPQDRQFILSSKKLLLSDSGFYLCAGGDATNEKLFFGSGTQLSVL.

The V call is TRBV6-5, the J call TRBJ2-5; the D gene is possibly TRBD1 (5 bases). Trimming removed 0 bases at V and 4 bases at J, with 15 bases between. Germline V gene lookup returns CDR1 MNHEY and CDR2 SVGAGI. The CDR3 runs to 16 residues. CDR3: CASSYSNSGPGETQYF. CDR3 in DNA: TGTGCCAGCAGTTACTCGAATTCAGGGCCCGGAGAGACCCAGTACTTC.

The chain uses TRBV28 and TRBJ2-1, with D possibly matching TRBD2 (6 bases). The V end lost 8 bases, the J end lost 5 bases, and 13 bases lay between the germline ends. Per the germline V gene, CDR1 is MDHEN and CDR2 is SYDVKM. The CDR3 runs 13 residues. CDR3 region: CASYGTENNEQFF. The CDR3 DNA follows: TGTGCCAGCTATGGGACTGAAAACAATGAGCAGTTCTTC.